These 16 T cell receptor beta chains were sequenced from one sample in a study of graft-versus-host responses after intestinal transplantation. Only in-frame clones appear in the TCRdb table, and some are missing; sequencing was by immunoSEQ multiplex PCR. The sample comprises 80,000 or so clones, 80% to 95% of which are singletons, and roughly 0.72% rests with the top ten. Sequencing used PBMCs, obtained 98 days after intestinal transplantation. The receptor source for this set is a human patient who received an intestinal transplant, so some T cells may come from the graft donor.

V usage is TRBV9 and J usage is TRBJ2-7; 7 nucleotides match TRBD1. The germline gives CDR1 SGDLS, CDR2 YYNGEE. This CDR3 comprises 15 residues. The J segment lost 1 base and the V segment lost 6 bases, leaving 10 bases of the junction unmatched. DNA of the CDR3: TGTGCCAGCATCCAGAGACAGGGCGTTTCCTACGAGCAGTACTTC. Protein sequence: CASIQRQGVSYEQYF.

The V and J genes are TRBV5-6 and TRBJ2-1; D gene ambiguous. V lost 2 bases and J 6 bases, leaving 9 bases between the germline ends. CDR3 length: 13 amino acids. Germline V gives CDR1 SGHDT, CDR2 YYEEEE. CDR3 in amino acids: CASSFAGSNEQFF. CDR3 sequence (DNA): TGTGCCAGCAGCTTTGCCGGAAGCAATGAGCAGTTCTTC.

The chain combines TRBV4-2 with TRBJ2-1; D not certain. Germline CDR1 LGHNA, CDR2 YNFKEQ. V was shortened by 1 base and J by 6 bases, with 16 bases between the two germline ends. The CDR3 sequence is 16 residues long. Written as DNA, the CDR3 is TGTGCCAGCAGCCAAGTTCGGGCTTCAGAAGGCAATGAGCAGTTCTTC. Encoded protein: CASSQVRASEGNEQFF.

V usage is TRBV6-5 and J usage is TRBJ2-7; 9 bases fit TRBD1. The CDR3 sequence is 15 residues long. In germline, CDR1 is MNHEY, CDR2 SVGAGI. Trimming cost V 6 bases and J 2 bases; bases outside gene matches: 8. The CDR3 DNA reads as TGTGCCAGCAGCCCCCCGGGACAGGGTCCCTACGAGCAGTACTTC. Amino acids: CASSPPGQGPYEQYF.

The rearrangement links TRBV28 to TRBJ2-7, with TRBD1 identical over 10 bases. Germline CDR1 MDHEN, CDR2 SYDVKM. The CDR3 is 14 residues long. Trimming at V came to 5 bases and at J to 4 bases, leaving 5 bases not matched to a gene. The CDR3 bases are TGTGCCAGCAGTCGACAGGGGGCGGGATACGAGCAGTACTTC. It specifies CASSRQGAGYEQYF.

J is TRBJ1-1 and V is TRBV30; no firm D call. This CDR3 is built from 11 residues. V gave up 0 bases and J gave up 5 bases, with 4 bases separating them. Looked up from germline, CDR1 is GTSNPN and CDR2 is SVGIG (reference sequence). CDR3 protein: CAWSVQTEAFF. The CDR3 bases are TGTGCCTGGAGTGTGCAAACTGAAGCTTTCTTT.

The rearrangement links TRBV5-6 to TRBJ1-2, with TRBD1 as a possible D gene (6 bases). The CDR3 totals 15 residues. CDR1 is SGHDT and CDR2 is YYEEEE in the germline V gene. The V end was cut by 3 bases, the J end by 3 bases, with 15 bases between. The CDR3 sequence is CASSSIRGVYYGYTF. CDR3 nucleotide sequence: TGTGCCAGCAGCTCAATCAGGGGTGTGTACTATGGCTACACCTTC.

This clone showed up just a few times. J is TRBJ2-5 and V is TRBV6-1; D remains ambiguous. Germline V gene data show CDR1 as MNHNS and CDR2 as SASEGT. The V gene lost 5 bases and the J gene lost 7 bases, with 17 bases spanning the gap. CDR3 length: 14 amino acids. CDR3 sequence reads: CASSSPEWSGTQYF. CDR3 nucleotide sequence: TGTGCCAGCAGTTCCCCGGAATGGTCGGGGACCCAGTACTTC.

The count of this clone is one. CDR3 DNA: TGCGCCAGCAGCTTGGGGACTAGGGCCTACAATGAGCAGTTCTTC. Protein sequence: CASSLGTRAYNEQFF. V usage is TRBV5-1 and J usage is TRBJ2-1, with 7 bases fitting TRBD2. Trimming took 0 bases from V and 2 from J; bases not matched to a gene: 2. CDR1 SGHRS and CDR2 YFSETQ come from the germline V gene. The CDR3 has 15 amino acids.

The chain employs TRBV13 and TRBJ2-1; TRBD2 matches 7 bases. With V trimmed by 5 bases and J by 9 bases, 10 bases remained unmatched. Germline V gene data show CDR1 as PRHDT and CDR2 as FYEKMQ (reference sequence). The CDR3 consists of 14 residues. CDR3 amino acids: CASSPPTGGSEQFF. Written as DNA, the CDR3 is TGTGCCAGCAGCCCACCCACGGGAGGCAGTGAGCAGTTCTTC. The variable domain in full, completed from reference TRBV13 and TRBJ2-1, reads AAGVIQSPRHLIKEKRETATLKCYPIPRHDTVYWYQQGPGQDPQFLISFYEKMQSDKGSIPDRFSAQQFSDYHSELNMSSLELGDSALYFCASSPPTGGSEQFFGPGTRLTVL.

The CDR3 DNA reads TGTGCCAGCAGCCGGACAGAAGCTTATGGCTACACCTTC. Amino acid sequence: CASSRTEAYGYTF. The chain couples TRBV7-9 to TRBJ1-2; possible D gene TRBD1, 6 bases. CDR1 is SEHNR and CDR2 is FQNEAQ in the germline V gene (reference sequence). The CDR3 sequence is 13 residues long. The V end lost 5 bases, the J end lost 5 bases, and 12 bases lay between the germline ends. Together with reference TRBV7-9 and TRBJ1-2, the CDR3 gives the full variable domain: DTGVSQNPRHKITKRGQNVTFRCDPISEHNRLYWYRQTLGQGPEFLTYFQNEAQLEKSRLLSDRFSAERPKGSFSTLEIQRTEQGDSAMYLCASSRTEAYGYTFGSGTRLTVV.

V is TRBV27 and J is TRBJ1-5; 11 nucleotides match TRBD1. CDR1 and CDR2 (germline): MNHEY, SMNVEV (reference sequence). CDR3 length equals 18 residues. After removal of 0 bases from V and 6 bases from J, the junction contained 10 bases not matched to a gene. The CDR3 here is CASSLSFRTGGLGQPQHF. CDR3 in DNA: TGTGCCAGCAGTTTATCGTTTCGGACAGGGGGCTTGGGTCAGCCCCAGCATTTT.

The J gene is TRBJ2-1, the V gene TRBV7-8; no clear D gene. This CDR3 has 15 residues. Trimming took off 3 bases at V and 2 bases at J, with 11 bases between the two ends. CDR1 SGHVS and CDR2 FQNEAQ come from the germline V gene. DNA of the CDR3: TGTGCCAGCAGCTTGGTTGGGGTTACCTACAATGAGCAGTTCTTC. This gives the protein CASSLVGVTYNEQFF.

The chain joins TRBV28 to TRBJ1-1; D call uncertain. Germline V gene data show CDR1 as MDHEN and CDR2 as SYDVKM. Trimming removed 5 bases at V and 1 base at J, with 8 bases between. This CDR3 is 13 amino acids long. CDR3: CASSQTENTEAFF. The CDR3 DNA is TGTGCCAGCAGTCAAACAGAGAACACTGAAGCTTTCTTT.

The chain has TRBV4-1 and TRBJ2-7, with a tentative D call TRBD2 (5 bases). V shed 0 bases and J shed 5 bases, with 14 bases lying between them. Germline loops: CDR1 MGHRA, CDR2 YSYEKL. The CDR3 sequence is 15 residues long. CDR3 residues: CASSQERGNWDEQYF. As DNA, the CDR3 is TGCGCCAGCAGCCAAGAACGAGGGAACTGGGACGAGCAGTACTTC.

The chain uses TRBV14 and TRBJ1-1; the match to TRBD1 covers 7 bases. This CDR3 region has 12 residues. Germline-derived CDR1 and CDR2 are SGHDN and FVKESK. V gave up 4 bases and J gave up 4 bases; unmatched junction bases: 0. DNA of the CDR3: TGTGCCAGCAGCCCAGGGGGCACTGAAGCTTTCTTT. Translating it yields CASSPGGTEAFF.